This note documents a single T cell receptor beta chain sequence. The source of the sample is a study of blood T cell repertoires in COVID-19. Study details: There were acute and convalescent COVID-19 samples, and they came from the United States, Italy and Spain. The analysed material was cDNA or gDNA that came from T cells, B-cell-depleted T cells, or PBMCs.

Per the original data handling: Amplified reference gene primers provided the basis for estimating nucleated cell counts. The assay was immunoSEQ multiplex PCR, and TCRdb's table has in-frame clones only and misses some. The DNA was the basis for D and trimming; V, J and clone size are from that table. The table has about 140,000 clones, around 90% seen once. The sequence was obtained from a woman aged 55-70 years with acute or convalescent COVID-19. The specimen was peripheral blood.

In DNA form, the CDR3 reads TGTGCCAGCATGTTCGCCGGGGGAAACACCATATATTTT. Protein: CASMFAGGNTIYF. The chain is built from TRBV7-8 and TRBJ1-3; D remains ambiguous. The CDR3 is 13 residues long. V lost 7 bases and J 4 bases, leaving 11 bases between the germline ends. CDR1 is SGHVS, CDR2 FQNEAQ, per germline. The variable domain in full, completed from reference TRBV7-8 and TRBJ1-3, reads GAGVSQSPRYKVAKRGQDVALRCDPISGHVSLFWYQQALGQGPEFLTYFQNEAQLDKSGLPSDRFFAERPEGSVSTLKIQRTQQEDSAVYLCASMFAGGNTIYFGEGSWLTVV.